This T cell receptor (beta chain) was sequenced in a study of shared clonotypes between healthy human individuals. TCRdb's copy holds only in-frame clones and misses some; the assay was immunoSEQ multiplex PCR. This table has millions of clones, about 92% appearing once. Naive CD8 isolation took CD45RO-negative cells positively selected for CCR7 and excluded terminally differentiated effector memory CD45RA+ cells. There are 14 residues in the CDR3. Trimming took 7 bases from V and 0 from J, leaving 10 bases between them. The germline V gene encodes CDR1 SGHTA and CDR2 FQGNSA. Sequencing was performed on naive CD8+ T cells from PBMCs. This chain joins TRBV7-2 and TRBJ2-1, with D perhaps matching TRBD2 (5 bases). The receptor's source is a man aged 18 to 30 in good health. Some clones in this sample may be carry-over from other donors' samples. CDR3 loop: CASMGVFSYNEQFF. CDR3 in DNA: TGTGCCAGCATGGGAGTTTTCTCCTACAATGAGCAGTTCTTC.